These 21 T cell receptor beta chains were sequenced from one sample in a study of T cells in Graves' hyperthyroidism and ophthalmopathy. There were TCR beta CDR3 regions amplified from RNA transcripts. RT-PCR in the first round (using the HTBI primer set) targeted the TCR CDR3. TCRdb redid the calling of the multiplex PCR reads with MiXCR, one entry per CDR3 protein. The sample contains roughly 290,000 distinct CDR3 sequences, roughly an eighth of which appear only once. Sequencing used blood. The receptors were gathered from a woman aged 40 to 49 with Graves' hyperthyroidism.

There are many counts of this clonotype. The chain is built from TRBV27 and TRBJ1-4; 9 bases fit TRBD1. Trimming cost V 8 bases and J 0 bases; bases outside gene matches: 4. The germline CDR1 and CDR2 sequences are MNHEY and SMNVEV (reference sequence). The CDR3 spans 15 residues. Written as DNA, the CDR3 is TGTGCCAGCCGACAGGGGGGGACAACTAATGAAAAACTGTTTTTT. Its translation is CASRQGGTTNEKLFF.

This clonotype was found many times. The rearrangement uses TRBV11-3 and TRBJ2-1; D is undetermined. CDR3 length: 13 amino acids. Germline V gene lookup returns CDR1 SGHNT and CDR2 YENEEA. Trimming took off 2 bases at V and 4 bases at J, with 6 bases between the two ends. This CDR3 is CASSLNGYNEQFF. DNA of the CDR3: TGTGCCAGCAGCTTAAACGGGTACAATGAGCAGTTCTTC.

This clonotype was seen repeatedly, ten times or more. The chain joins TRBV20-1 to TRBJ2-3, with 8 bases that match TRBD2. Germline lookup yields CDR1 DFQATT and CDR2 SNEGSKA (reference sequence). This CDR3 comprises 14 residues. Trimming removed 3 bases from V and 6 bases from J; junction bases left unmatched: 8. Here the CDR3 DNA reads TGCAGTGCTAGCCCGGGACTAGTCGGGGATACGCAGTATTTT. It yields the protein CSASPGLVGDTQYF.

This clonotype was seen ten or more times. The CDR3, as DNA: TGTGCCAGCAGTTTAAGAGGGAGCGTCCACGAGCAGTACTTC. Protein product: CASSLRGSVHEQYF. The chain joins TRBV28 to TRBJ2-7; a possible D gene is TRBD2 (5 bases). V lost 2 bases, J lost 5 bases, and 13 bases lay in between. Germline V gene sequence: CDR1 MDHEN, CDR2 SYDVKM. The CDR3 length is 14 residues.

The rearrangement links TRBV3-1 to TRBJ1-5; D is ambiguous. Germline V gene sequence: CDR1 LGHDT, CDR2 YNNKEL (reference sequence). The V gene lost 1 base and the J gene lost 5 bases, with 12 bases spanning the gap. The CDR3 is 15 residues long. CDR3 loop: CASSQGQPGHQPQHF. CDR3 DNA sequence: TGTGCCAGCAGCCAAGGGCAACCCGGCCATCAGCCCCAGCATTTT. Combining the CDR3 with reference TRBV3-1 and TRBJ1-5 gives the whole variable domain DTAVSQTPKYLVTQMGNDKSIKCEQNLGHDTMYWYKQDSKKFLKIMFSYNNKELIINETVPNRFSPKSPDKAHLNLHINSLELGDSAVYFCASSQGQPGHQPQHFGDGTRLSIL.

This clonotype appeared many times. This chain connects TRBV24-1 to TRBJ2-7; 10 nucleotides agree with TRBD1. Losses at the gene ends were 4 bases for V and 4 bases for J; bases not matched to a gene: 6. The CDR3 length is 15 residues. CDR1 is KGHDR, CDR2 SFDVKD, per germline. The CDR3 sequence is CATSDPGTGAYEQYF. CDR3 nucleotides: TGTGCCACCAGTGACCCTGGGACAGGGGCATACGAGCAGTACTTC.

This clonotype was counted ten times or more. The V call is TRBV20-1, the J call TRBJ2-3; the match to TRBD2 covers 11 bases. J gave up 3 bases and V 0 bases, and 11 bases lay outside the gene matches. The CDR3 sequence is 18 residues long. The germline gives CDR1 DFQATT, CDR2 SNEGSKA (reference sequence). The CDR3 sequence is CSARDLASGRWLTDTQYF. In nucleotides, the CDR3 is TGCAGTGCTAGAGATTTGGCTAGCGGGAGGTGGTTAACAGATACGCAGTATTTT.

J is TRBJ2-7 and V is TRBV2; tentatively, D is TRBD1 (6 bases). Trimming left V 3 bases short and J 3 bases short, with 9 bases between. This CDR3 has 13 amino acids. Germline V gives CDR1 SNHLY, CDR2 FYNNEI. The CDR3 is CASSDQGIYEQYF. The CDR3 nucleotides read TGTGCCAGCAGTGATCAGGGGATCTACGAGCAGTACTTC.

This chain uses TRBV12-3 or TRBV12-4 with TRBJ2-5; D call uncertain. The CDR3 contains 15 residues. V was clipped by 7 bases and J by 1 base, with 16 bases between them. The CDR3 region is CASTFGWRPQETQYF. The CDR3 DNA follows: TGTGCCAGCACCTTCGGATGGCGGCCCCAAGAGACCCAGTACTTC.

This chain links TRBV4-1 with TRBJ1-4, with a possible D match to TRBD1 (6 bases). Trimming removed 0 bases from V and 3 bases from J, with 11 bases in between. The V gene's germline CDR1 is MGHRA and CDR2 YSYEKL. The CDR3 runs 16 residues. The CDR3 loop is CASSQETGLANEKLFF. CDR3 DNA: TGCGCCAGCAGCCAAGAGACAGGACTCGCTAATGAAAAACTGTTTTTT.

This clonotype was detected ten times or more. The chain recombines TRBV12-3 or TRBV12-4 with TRBJ2-7; tentatively, D is TRBD1 (6 bases). This CDR3 contains 15 residues. V lost 5 bases and J lost 2, with 16 bases in between. CDR3 in amino acids: CASSTNRQDPYEQYF. In DNA, the CDR3 is TGTGCCAGCAGTACAAACCGACAGGACCCCTACGAGCAGTACTTC.

There are many counts of this clonotype. V is TRBV12-3 or TRBV12-4 and J is TRBJ1-6; D is ambiguous. The V end lost 5 bases, the J end lost 9 bases, and 17 bases lay between the germline ends. The CDR3 is made up of 15 amino acids. The CDR3 spells CASSTRTQNLSPLHF. CDR3 bases: TGTGCCAGCAGTACCCGGACCCAGAACCTTTCACCCCTCCACTTT.

The J gene is TRBJ1-2, the V gene TRBV12-3 or TRBV12-4; 10 nucleotides agree with TRBD1. The J segment lost 6 bases and the V segment lost 7 bases, leaving 5 bases of the junction unmatched. This CDR3 spans 13 amino acids. CDR3 DNA sequence: TGTGCCAGCATAAGAGGGACAGGGGATGGCTACACCTTC. Translating gives CASIRGTGDGYTF.

This clonotype was seen repeatedly, ten times or more. This chain uses TRBV6-1 with TRBJ1-4; TRBD1 agrees at 9 bases. Losses at the gene ends were 5 bases for V and 7 bases for J; bases not matched to a gene: 5. Looked up from germline, CDR1 is MNHNS and CDR2 is SASEGT. This CDR3 region has 14 residues. Here the CDR3 reads CASSWDRDREKLFF. As DNA, the CDR3 is TGTGCCAGCAGTTGGGACAGGGACCGTGAAAAACTGTTTTTT.

Many counts were recorded for this clonotype. The chain is built from TRBV20-1 and TRBJ2-7, with 12 nucleotides matching TRBD1. The V and J ends lost 5 bases and 2 bases, in that order; junction bases with no gene match: 16. The CDR3 sequence is 18 residues long. Germline V CDR1 and CDR2: DFQATT, SNEGSKA (reference sequence). The CDR3 sequence: CSALPGQGAFGITYEQYF. The CDR3 DNA sequence: TGCAGTGCTTTACCGGGACAGGGGGCATTCGGGATAACCTACGAGCAGTACTTC.

At least ten counts were recorded for this clonotype. The chain joins TRBV3-1 to TRBJ2-5; weak D call: TRBD2 (5 bases). The CDR3 covers 15 residues. CDR1 LGHDT and CDR2 YNNKEL come from the germline V gene (reference sequence). Trimming removed 1 base from V and 1 base from J, with 10 bases in between. The CDR3 DNA is TGTGCCAGCAGCCAAGCTCCGACTACCCAAGAGACCCAGTACTTC. Protein product: CASSQAPTTQETQYF.

V is TRBV9 and J is TRBJ1-5; 9 bases align to TRBD1. CDR1 is SGDLS, CDR2 YYNGEE, per germline. Trimming at V came to 2 bases and at J to 7 bases, leaving 4 bases not matched to a gene. The CDR3 sequence is 14 residues long. This CDR3 is CASSVPDRGQPQHF. The CDR3 DNA reads TGTGCCAGCAGCGTTCCGGACAGGGGCCAGCCCCAGCATTTT.

This clonotype was seen only a few times. The J gene is TRBJ1-4, the V gene TRBV12-3 or TRBV12-4; TRBD1 agrees at 10 bases. V dropped 3 bases and J dropped 7; count of bases not matched to a gene: 5. This CDR3 is built from 15 residues. The CDR3 reads CASSLLGQGVEKLFF. For the CDR3, the DNA is TGTGCCAGCAGTTTGTTAGGACAGGGGGTTGAAAAACTGTTTTTT.

At least ten counts were recorded for this clonotype. The V call is TRBV11-2, the J call TRBJ2-3; tentatively, D is TRBD1 or TRBD2 (5 bases each). With 5 bases removed from V and 1 base from J, the gap between germline ends came to 10 bases. This CDR3 has 14 amino acids. Looked up from germline, CDR1 is SGHAT and CDR2 is FQNNGV. The CDR3 sequence: CASSPLGGTDTQYF. The CDR3 DNA follows: TGTGCCAGCAGCCCTTTGGGGGGCACAGATACGCAGTATTTT.

This clonotype has a count of ten or more. The chain employs TRBV2 and TRBJ2-7, with unresolved D. The germline V gene has CDR1 SNHLY and CDR2 FYNNEI. Trimming removed 5 bases at V and 1 base at J, with 12 bases between. CDR3 length equals 14 residues. This chain's CDR3 is CASSPSGLSYEQYF. CDR3 nucleotide sequence: TGTGCCAGCAGTCCGTCCGGGCTTTCCTACGAGCAGTACTTC.

In its sample, this clonotype was seen many times. The chain uses TRBV24-1 and TRBJ2-5, with TRBD1 matching over 10 bases. Trimming took 4 bases from V and 2 from J; bases not matched to a gene: 6. CDR1 and CDR2 from the germline V gene are KGHDR and SFDVKD. CDR3 size: 16 residues. CDR3 sequence reads: CATSEQDRGNQETQYF. CDR3 DNA: TGTGCCACCAGTGAACAGGACAGGGGGAATCAAGAGACCCAGTACTTC.